This TCR beta chain was found in a study of blood T cell repertoires in COVID-19. The wider study: Acute and convalescent COVID-19 specimens originated in the United States, Italy and Spain. PBMCs, B-cell-depleted T cells, or T cells provided the cDNA or gDNA that made up the material.

In the original workflow: Reference gene primer amplification yielded estimated nucleated cell counts. Sequencing was performed with immunoSEQ multiplex PCR; in TCRdb, only in-frame clones are kept and a portion is missing. V and J calls and clone size follow that table, whereas D and trimming were derived from the DNA. The sample consists of approximately 180,000 clones, around 85% of them appearing once. V lost 0 bases to trimming and J lost 0 bases, with 6 bases between them. CDR1 is SGHTA and CDR2 is FQGNSA in the germline V gene. The CDR3 runs to 15 residues. The J gene is TRBJ1-3, the V gene TRBV7-2; D uncertain. This clonotype originated in a man in his sixties with acute or convalescent COVID-19. Sequencing was performed on peripheral blood. Written as DNA, the CDR3 is TGTGCCAGCAGCTTAGCGGCGGTCTCTGGAAACACCATATATTTT. Translated: CASSLAAVSGNTIYF.